This T cell receptor beta chain is from a study of T cell responses to AZD1222 COVID-19 vaccine. Study-level findings and limits: Donors in the cohort were predominantly white British and more often female, and clonal diversity was possibly underestimated. Reportedly, nearly half the spike-specific TCRs target unmutated variant regions. The breadth and depth of Spike-specific TCRs increased once two AZD1222 doses had been given.

Clones were read by immunoSEQ multiplex PCR, and TCRdb kept only the in-frame ones, dropping some. This sample yields 90,000 to 150,000 clones, of which more than 70% are seen a single time; 4% to 6% belongs to the top ten. CDR1 and CDR2 from the germline V gene are MNHNS and SASEGT. The CDR3 is 13 residues long. V lost 3 bases and J 4 bases, leaving 7 bases between the germline ends. This clone came up a few times. As yet, its antigen is unknown. Here the sequenced sample was peripheral blood, taken on day 0 of AZD1222 vaccination. The chain carries TRBV6-1 and TRBJ1-3; D call uncertain. This clonotype originated in an adult in good health. The CDR3 is CASSDPTGNTIYF. DNA of the CDR3: TGTGCCAGCAGTGACCCTACCGGAAACACCATATATTTT.